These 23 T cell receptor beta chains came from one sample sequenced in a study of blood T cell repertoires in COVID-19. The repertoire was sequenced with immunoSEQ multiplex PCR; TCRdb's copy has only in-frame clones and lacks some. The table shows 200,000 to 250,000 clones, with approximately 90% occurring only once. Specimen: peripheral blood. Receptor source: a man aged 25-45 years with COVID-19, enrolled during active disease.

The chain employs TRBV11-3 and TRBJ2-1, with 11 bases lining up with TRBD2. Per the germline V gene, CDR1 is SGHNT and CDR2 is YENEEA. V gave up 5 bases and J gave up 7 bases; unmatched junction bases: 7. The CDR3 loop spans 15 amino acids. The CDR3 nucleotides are TGTGCCAGCAGCCTCATTAGCGGGGGGGGGAATGAGCAGTTCTTC. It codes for CASSLISGGGNEQFF.

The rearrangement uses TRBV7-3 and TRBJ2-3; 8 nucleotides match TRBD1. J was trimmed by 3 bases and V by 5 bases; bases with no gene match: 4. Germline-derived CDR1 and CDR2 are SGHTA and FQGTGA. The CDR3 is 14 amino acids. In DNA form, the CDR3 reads TGTGCCAGCAGCACGACAGGGGTGACAGATACGCAGTATTTT. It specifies CASSTTGVTDTQYF.

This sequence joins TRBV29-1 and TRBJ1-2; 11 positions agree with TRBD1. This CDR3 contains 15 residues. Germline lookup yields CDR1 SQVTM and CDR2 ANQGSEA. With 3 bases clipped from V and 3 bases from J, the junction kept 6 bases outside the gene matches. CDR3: CSVEDGQGAYYGYTF. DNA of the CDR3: TGCAGCGTTGAGGACGGACAGGGGGCTTACTATGGCTACACCTTC. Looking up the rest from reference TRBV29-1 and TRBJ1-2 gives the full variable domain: SAVISQKPSRDICQRGTSLTIQCQVDSQVTMMFWYRQQPGQSLTLIATANQGSEATYESGFVIDKFPISRPNLTFSTLTVSNMSPEDSSIYLCSVEDGQGAYYGYTFGSGTRLTVV.

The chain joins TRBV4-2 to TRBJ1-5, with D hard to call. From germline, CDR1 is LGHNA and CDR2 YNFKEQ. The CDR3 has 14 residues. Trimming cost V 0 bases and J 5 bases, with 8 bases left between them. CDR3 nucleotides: TGTGCCAGCAGCCAAGATGGCGGTTATCAGCCCCAGCATTTT. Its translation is CASSQDGGYQPQHF.

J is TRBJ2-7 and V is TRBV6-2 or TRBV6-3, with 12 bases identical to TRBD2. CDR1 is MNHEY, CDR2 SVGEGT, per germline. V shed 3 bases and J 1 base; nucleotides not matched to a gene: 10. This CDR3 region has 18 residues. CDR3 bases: TGTGCCAGCAGTTATCCCGGGACTAGCGGGTTCCGATCCTACGAGCAGTACTTC. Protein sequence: CASSYPGTSGFRSYEQYF.

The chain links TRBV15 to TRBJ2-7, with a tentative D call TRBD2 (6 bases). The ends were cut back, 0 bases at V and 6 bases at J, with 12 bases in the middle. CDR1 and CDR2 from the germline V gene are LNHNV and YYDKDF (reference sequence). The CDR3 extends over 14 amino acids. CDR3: CATSRDLRGSEQYF. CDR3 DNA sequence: TGTGCCACCAGCAGAGATCTTCGGGGGAGCGAGCAGTACTTC.

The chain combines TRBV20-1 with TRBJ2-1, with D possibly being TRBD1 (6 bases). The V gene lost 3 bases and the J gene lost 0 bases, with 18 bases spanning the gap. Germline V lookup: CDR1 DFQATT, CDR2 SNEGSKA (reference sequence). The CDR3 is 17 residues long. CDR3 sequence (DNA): TGCAGTGCTAGTGGCAGACAGGTGTACGGCTCCTACAATGAGCAGTTCTTC. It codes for CSASGRQVYGSYNEQFF.

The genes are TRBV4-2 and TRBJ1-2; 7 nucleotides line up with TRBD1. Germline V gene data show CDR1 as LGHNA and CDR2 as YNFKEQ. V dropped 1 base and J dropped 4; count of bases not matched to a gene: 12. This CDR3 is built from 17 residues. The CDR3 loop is CASSQVTGTDSRYGYTF. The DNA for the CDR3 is TGTGCCAGCAGCCAAGTTACCGGGACAGATAGCCGCTATGGCTACACCTTC.

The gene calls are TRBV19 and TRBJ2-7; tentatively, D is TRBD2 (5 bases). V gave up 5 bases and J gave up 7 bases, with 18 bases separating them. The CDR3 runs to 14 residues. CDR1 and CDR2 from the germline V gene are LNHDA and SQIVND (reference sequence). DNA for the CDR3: TGTGCCAGTAGTCCCCGGGGTTCTTGGAGGGAGCAGTACTTC. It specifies CASSPRGSWREQYF. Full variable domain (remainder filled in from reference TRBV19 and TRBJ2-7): DGGITQSPKYLFRKEGQNVTLSCEQNLNHDAMYWYRQDPGQGLRLIYYSQIVNDFQKGDIAEGYSVSREKKESFPLTVTSAQKNPTAFYLCASSPRGSWREQYFGPGTRLTVT.

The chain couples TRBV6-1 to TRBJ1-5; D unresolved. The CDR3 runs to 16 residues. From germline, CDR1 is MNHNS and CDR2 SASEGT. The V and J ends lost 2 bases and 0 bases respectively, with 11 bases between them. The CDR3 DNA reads TGTGCCAGCAGTGAAATGGCCACGTATAGCAATCAGCCCCAGCATTTT. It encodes CASSEMATYSNQPQHF.

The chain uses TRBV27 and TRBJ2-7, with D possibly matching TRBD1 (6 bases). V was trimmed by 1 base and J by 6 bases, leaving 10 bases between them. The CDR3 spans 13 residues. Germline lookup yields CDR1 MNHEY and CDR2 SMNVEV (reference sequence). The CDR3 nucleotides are TGTGCCAGCAGTTTATTGGGGGCGCGCGAGCAGTACTTC. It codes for CASSLLGAREQYF.

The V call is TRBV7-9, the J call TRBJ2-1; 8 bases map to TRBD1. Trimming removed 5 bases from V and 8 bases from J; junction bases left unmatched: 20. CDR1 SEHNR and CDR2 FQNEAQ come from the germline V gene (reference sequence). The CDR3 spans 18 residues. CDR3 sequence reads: CASSPRTGLGLTFYEQFF. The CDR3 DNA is TGTGCCAGCAGCCCAAGGACAGGGCTGGGACTGACGTTCTATGAGCAGTTCTTC.

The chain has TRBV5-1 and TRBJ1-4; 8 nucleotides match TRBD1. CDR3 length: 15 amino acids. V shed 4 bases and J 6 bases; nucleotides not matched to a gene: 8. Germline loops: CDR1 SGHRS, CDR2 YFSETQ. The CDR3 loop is CASSADRGADEKLFF. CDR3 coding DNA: TGCGCCAGCAGCGCCGACAGGGGAGCGGATGAAAAACTGTTTTTT.

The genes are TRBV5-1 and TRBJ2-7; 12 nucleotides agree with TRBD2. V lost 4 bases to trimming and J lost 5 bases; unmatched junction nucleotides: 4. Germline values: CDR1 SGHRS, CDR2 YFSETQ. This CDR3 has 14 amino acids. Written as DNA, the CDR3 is TGCGCCAGCAGCCAATCTAGCGGGAGGGACGAGCAGTACTTC. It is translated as CASSQSSGRDEQYF.

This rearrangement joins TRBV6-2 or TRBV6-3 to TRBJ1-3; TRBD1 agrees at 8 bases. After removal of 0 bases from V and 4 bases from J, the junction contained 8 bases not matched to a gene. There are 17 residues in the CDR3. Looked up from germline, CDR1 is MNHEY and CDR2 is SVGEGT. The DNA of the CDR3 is TGTGCCAGCAGTTACTCGATCCAGGGGGCATCAGGAAACACCATATATTTT. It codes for CASSYSIQGASGNTIYF.

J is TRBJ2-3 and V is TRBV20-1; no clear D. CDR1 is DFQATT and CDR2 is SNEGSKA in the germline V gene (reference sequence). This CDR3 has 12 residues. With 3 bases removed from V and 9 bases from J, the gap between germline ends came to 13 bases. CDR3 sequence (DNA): TGCAGTGCTAGTGTGGCTAGTGGAACGCAGTATTTT. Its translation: CSASVASGTQYF.

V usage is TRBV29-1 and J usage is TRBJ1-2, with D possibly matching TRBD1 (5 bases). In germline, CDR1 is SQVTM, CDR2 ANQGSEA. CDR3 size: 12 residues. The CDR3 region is CVGGLGSGGYTF. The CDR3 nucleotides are TGCGTTGGGGGGTTGGGGTCTGGTGGCTACACCTTC.

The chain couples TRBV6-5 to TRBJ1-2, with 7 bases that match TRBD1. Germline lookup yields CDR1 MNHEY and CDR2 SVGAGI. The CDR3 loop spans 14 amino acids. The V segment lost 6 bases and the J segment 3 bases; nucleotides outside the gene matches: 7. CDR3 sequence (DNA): TGTGCCAGCAGCTCTACTCAGGGGGACTATGGCTACACCTTC. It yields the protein CASSSTQGDYGYTF.

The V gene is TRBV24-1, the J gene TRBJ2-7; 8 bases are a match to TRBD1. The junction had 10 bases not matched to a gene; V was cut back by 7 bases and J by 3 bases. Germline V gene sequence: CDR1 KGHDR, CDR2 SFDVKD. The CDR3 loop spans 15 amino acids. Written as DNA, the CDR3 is TGTGCCACCAGCCGCGGACAGGGAAAAGACTACGAGCAGTACTTC. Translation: CATSRGQGKDYEQYF.

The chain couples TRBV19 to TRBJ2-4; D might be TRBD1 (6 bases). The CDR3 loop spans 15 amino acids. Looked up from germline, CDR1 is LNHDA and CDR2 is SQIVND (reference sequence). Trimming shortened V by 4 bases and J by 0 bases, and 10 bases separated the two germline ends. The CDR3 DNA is TGTGCCAGTAGTAGGGGACAACTAGCCAAAAACATTCAGTACTTC. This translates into CASSRGQLAKNIQYF.

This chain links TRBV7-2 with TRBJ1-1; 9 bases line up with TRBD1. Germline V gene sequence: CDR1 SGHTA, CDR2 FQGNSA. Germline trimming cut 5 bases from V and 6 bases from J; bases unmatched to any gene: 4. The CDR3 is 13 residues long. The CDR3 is CASSPGTGSEAFF. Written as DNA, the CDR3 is TGTGCCAGCAGCCCCGGGACAGGGTCTGAAGCTTTCTTT.

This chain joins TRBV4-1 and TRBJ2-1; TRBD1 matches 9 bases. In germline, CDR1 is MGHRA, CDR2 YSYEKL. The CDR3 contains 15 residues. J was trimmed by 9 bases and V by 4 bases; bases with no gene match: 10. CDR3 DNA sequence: TGCGCCAGCAGCCCGTCGGGACAGGGTGGTATTGAGCAGTTCTTC. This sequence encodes CASSPSGQGGIEQFF.

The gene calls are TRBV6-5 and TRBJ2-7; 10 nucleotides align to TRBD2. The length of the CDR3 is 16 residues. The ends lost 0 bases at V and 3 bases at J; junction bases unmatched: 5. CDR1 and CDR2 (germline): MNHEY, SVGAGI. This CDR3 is CASSYSQAGGGYEQYF. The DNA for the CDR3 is TGTGCCAGCAGTTACTCCCAAGCGGGAGGGGGCTACGAGCAGTACTTC.